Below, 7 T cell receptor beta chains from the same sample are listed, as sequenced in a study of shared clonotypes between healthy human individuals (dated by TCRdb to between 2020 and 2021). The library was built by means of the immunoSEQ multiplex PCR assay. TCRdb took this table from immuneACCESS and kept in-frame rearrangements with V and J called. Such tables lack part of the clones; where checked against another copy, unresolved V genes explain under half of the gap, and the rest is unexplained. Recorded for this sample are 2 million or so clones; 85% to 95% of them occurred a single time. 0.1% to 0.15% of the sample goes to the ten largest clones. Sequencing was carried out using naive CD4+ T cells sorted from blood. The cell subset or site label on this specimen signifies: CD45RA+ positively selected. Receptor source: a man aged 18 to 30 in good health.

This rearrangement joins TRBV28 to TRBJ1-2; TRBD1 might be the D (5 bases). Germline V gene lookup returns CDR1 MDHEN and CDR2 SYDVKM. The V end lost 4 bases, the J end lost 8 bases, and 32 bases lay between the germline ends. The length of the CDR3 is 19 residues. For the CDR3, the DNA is TGTGCCAGCAGTTCCCCCTTGGTCTATGACAGACCTGAAGGACGGGGCTACACCTTC. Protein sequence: CASSSPLVYDRPEGRGYTF.

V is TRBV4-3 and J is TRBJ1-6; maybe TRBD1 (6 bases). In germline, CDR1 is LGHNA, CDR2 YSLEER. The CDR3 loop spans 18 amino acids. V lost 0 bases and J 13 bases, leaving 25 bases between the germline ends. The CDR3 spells CASSQEPPTGALLAPLHF. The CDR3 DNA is TGCGCCAGCAGCCAAGAACCGCCGACAGGTGCCCTTCTGGCTCCCCTCCACTTT.

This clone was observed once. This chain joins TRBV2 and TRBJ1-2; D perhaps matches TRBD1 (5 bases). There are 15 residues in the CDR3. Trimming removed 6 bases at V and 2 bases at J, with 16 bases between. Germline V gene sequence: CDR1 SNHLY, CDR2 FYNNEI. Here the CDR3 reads CASSGQGLWNYGYTF. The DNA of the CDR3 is TGTGCCAGCAGCGGCCAGGGTCTATGGAACTATGGCTACACCTTC.

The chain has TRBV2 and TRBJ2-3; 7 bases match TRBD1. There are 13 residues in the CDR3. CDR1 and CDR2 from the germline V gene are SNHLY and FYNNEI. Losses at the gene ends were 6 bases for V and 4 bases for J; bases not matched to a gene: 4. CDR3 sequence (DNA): TGTGCCAGCAGGGCGGACAGGCCAGATACGCAGTATTTT. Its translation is CASRADRPDTQYF.

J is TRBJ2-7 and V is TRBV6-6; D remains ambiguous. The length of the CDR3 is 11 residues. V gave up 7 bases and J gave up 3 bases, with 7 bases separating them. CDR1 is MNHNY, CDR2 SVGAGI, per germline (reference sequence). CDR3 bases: TGTGCCAGCACGTTTGGCTACGAGCAGTACTTC. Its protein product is CASTFGYEQYF.

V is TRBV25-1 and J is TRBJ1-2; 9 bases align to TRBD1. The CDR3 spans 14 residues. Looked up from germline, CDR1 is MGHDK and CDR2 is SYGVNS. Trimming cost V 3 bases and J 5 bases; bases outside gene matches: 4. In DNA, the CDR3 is TGTGCCAGCAGTGACCCCGGGACAGGGTATGGCTACACCTTC. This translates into CASSDPGTGYGYTF.

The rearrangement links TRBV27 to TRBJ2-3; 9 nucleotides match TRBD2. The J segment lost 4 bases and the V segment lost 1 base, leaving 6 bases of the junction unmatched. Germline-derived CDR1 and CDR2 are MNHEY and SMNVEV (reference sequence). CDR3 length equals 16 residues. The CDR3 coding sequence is TGTGCCAGCAGTTTATTCGTAGCGGGAGTCTCAGATACGCAGTATTTT. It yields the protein CASSLFVAGVSDTQYF.